These T cell receptor beta chains were read from a single sample in a study of regulatory T cells in long-lasting Graves disease. TCRdb called the multiplex PCR reads again in MiXCR, with one record for every CDR3 protein. This sample has roughly 560,000 distinct CDR3 sequences; about 16% occur once, and the top ten carry 25%. These sequences were also reported in another study, on T cells in Graves' hyperthyroidism and ophthalmopathy.

The sample here was peripheral blood mononuclear cells (PBMCs), taken at new diagnosis, from a patient treated with antithyroid drugs. The receptors stem from a woman aged 35 to 60 with Graves disease. The CDR3 runs from the conserved cysteine through the conserved F or W. The D gene is left open where the match is weak. The size field is filled for only some rows; it gives once, few, many or a size class.

d_call j_call clone_size v_call cdr3_nt cdr3_aa
- TRBJ2-4 - TRBV4-3 TGCGCCAGCAGCAGGGTTTCTTCAGAAGGCGGTCAGTACTTC CASSRVSSEGGQYF
- TRBJ2-3 few TRBV10-2 TGCGCCAGCGGGTGGGAAATGAGCGATGATACGCAGTATTTT CASGWEMSDDTQYF
TRBD1 TRBJ2-3 - TRBV20-1 TGCAGTGCCAGGACAGGGTACACAGATACGCAGTATTTT CSARTGYTDTQYF
- TRBJ1-2 many TRBV3-1 TGTGCCAGCAGCCAAGATATAAGAGAAATTAACTATGGCTACACCTTC CASSQDIREINYGYTF
- TRBJ1-1 many TRBV20-1 TGCAGTGCTAGAGATATAGTACAGAAGAACACTGAAGCTTTCTTT CSARDIVQKNTEAFF
- TRBJ2-5 many TRBV20-1 TGCAGTGCCACACGGGAGACCCAGTACTTC CSATRETQYF
TRBD2 TRBJ2-3 few TRBV25-1 TGTGCCAGCAGTGGCAGGGACTACCTACGTCGTACAGATACGCAGTATTTT CASSGRDYLRRTDTQYF
TRBD2 TRBJ2-3 many TRBV12-5 TGTGCTAGTGGTCCCTTCAGCGGGGTCACAGATACGCAGTATTTT CASGPFSGVTDTQYF
- TRBJ2-7 many TRBV5-6 TGTGCCAGCAGCTTGGGTGACACCCCCTCCTACGAGCAGTACTTC CASSLGDTPSYEQYF
- TRBJ1-1 many TRBV7-2 TGTGCCAGCAGCTTAGTGGTTGGGAGATGGGGCACTGAAGCTTTCTTT CASSLVVGRWGTEAFF
- TRBJ1-1 many TRBV12-3/TRBV12-4 TGTGCCAGCAGTCCAACAGCCTTCACTGAAGCTTTCTTT CASSPTAFTEAFF
- TRBJ2-7 many TRBV2 TGTGCCAGCAGTGAGGGGAAGGGGTTCGACGAGCAGTACTTC CASSEGKGFDEQYF
- TRBJ1-2 many TRBV9 TGTGCCAGCAGCCCTAGCGACTATGGCTACACCTTC CASSPSDYGYTF
- TRBJ2-3 - TRBV5-1 TGCGCCAGCAGCTTGATGGACGGCCTCCTAGATACGCAGTATTTT CASSLMDGLLDTQYF
TRBD1 TRBJ2-1 - TRBV5-1 TGCGCCAGCAGCTTGGCGGGGACAGGGGGCAGTGAGCAGTTCTTC CASSLAGTGGSEQFF
- TRBJ1-2 - TRBV19 TGTGCCAGTAGTTTCTTGGCGGACTATGGCTACACCTTC CASSFLADYGYTF
- TRBJ1-2 few TRBV19 TGTGCCAGTATAGGGCAGGGGCGCTATGGCTACACCTTC CASIGQGRYGYTF
- TRBJ2-2 - TRBV5-5 TGTGCCAGCAGCCAAGACCGGCTTACTGGGGAGCTGTTTTTT CASSQDRLTGELFF
- TRBJ2-5 many TRBV12-3/TRBV12-4 TGTGCCAGCAGCAGCGACGGGACCCCTCGGGAGACCCAGTACTTC CASSSDGTPRETQYF
TRBD1 TRBJ2-1 - TRBV5-1 TGCGCCAGCAGCCAGGGACAGGTGGATTACAATGAGCAGTTCTTC CASSQGQVDYNEQFF
- TRBJ1-2 few TRBV20-1 TGCAGTGCTAGGGATACAGGGAACTATGGCTACACCTTC CSARDTGNYGYTF
TRBD2 TRBJ2-2 many TRBV27 TGTGCCAGCAGTTCGGGGGGGGCCAACACCGGGGAGCTGTTTTTT CASSSGGANTGELFF
- TRBJ2-4 few TRBV27 TGTGCCAGCAGCCTCATGGGGACACTAGCCAAAAACATTCAGTACTTC CASSLMGTLAKNIQYF
- TRBJ1-2 many TRBV3-1 TGTGCCAGCAGCCAAGTGGGGGGACATAACTATGGCTACACCTTC CASSQVGGHNYGYTF
TRBD1 TRBJ2-3 few TRBV19 TGTGCCAGTAGGGTGGACAGGGATACAGATACGCAGTATTTT CASRVDRDTDTQYF
TRBD2 TRBJ2-3 few TRBV20-1 TGCAGTGCTAGTGGGCTAGCGGGGGACGTCACAGATACGCAGTATTTT CSASGLAGDVTDTQYF
- TRBJ2-3 many TRBV20-1 TGCAGTGCTAGAGAAGGGGCCCACACAGATACGCAGTATTTT CSAREGAHTDTQYF
- TRBJ1-6 many TRBV2 TGTGCCAGCAGTGAAATAGGGCCCTATAATTCACCCCTCCACTTT CASSEIGPYNSPLHF
- TRBJ1-1 few TRBV18 TGTGCCAGCTCACCACCCAGTAGACGGGAAGCCTTCTTT CASSPPSRREAFF
TRBD1 TRBJ2-7 few TRBV2 TGTGCCAGCAGAATCCGGGACAGGGGATACGAGCAGTACTTC CASRIRDRGYEQYF
TRBD1 TRBJ1-1 many TRBV3-1 TGTGCCAGCAGCCAAACGGGACAGGGGGCGAAAAGGGCTGAAGCTTTCTTT CASSQTGQGAKRAEAFF
- TRBJ2-7 few TRBV14 TGTGCCAGCAGCCAAGGACAGAACTCCTACGAGCAGTACTTC CASSQGQNSYEQYF
TRBD1 TRBJ1-3 - TRBV19 TGTGCCAGTAGTAGACCACCCGGGACAGGGGGAAACACCATATATTTT CASSRPPGTGGNTIYF
- TRBJ2-1 many TRBV27 TGTGCCAGCAGTTTCAGGGAACTTCACAATGAGCAGTTCTTC CASSFRELHNEQFF
TRBD1 TRBJ1-6 few TRBV6-1 TGTGCCAGCAGTCCAGGGACAGGGGGCGATCTGGCCCTATGGGATTCACCCCTCCACTTT CASSPGTGGDLALWDSPLHF
- TRBJ2-1 many TRBV12-3/TRBV12-4 TGTGCCAGCAGTCAGTGGACAGGGAGGGATGAGCAGTTCTTC CASSQWTGRDEQFF
- TRBJ1-3 - TRBV11-2 TGTGCCAGCAGCTTACAGGGCGGAGTCTCTGGAAACACCATATATTTT CASSLQGGVSGNTIYF
- TRBJ1-4 many TRBV3-1 TGTGCCAGCAGCCTGTGGGTAGGAGAAAAACTGTTTTTT CASSLWVGEKLFF
TRBD1 TRBJ2-3 - TRBV20-1 TGCAGTGCTACAGAGACATTACCGGGACAGTACACAGATACGCAGTATTTT CSATETLPGQYTDTQYF
TRBD1 TRBJ1-3 - TRBV6-1 TGTGCCAGCAGGAAGACAGGGAGTCCTCTGGGAAACACCATATATTTT CASRKTGSPLGNTIYF
TRBD1 TRBJ2-5 many TRBV30 TGTGCCTGGAGTTTTACAGGGGTAGAGGCCCAGTACTTC CAWSFTGVEAQYF
TRBD1 TRBJ1-1 - TRBV19 TGTGCCAGTAATTACCAGGGGGCGAGTACTGAAGCTTTCTTT CASNYQGASTEAFF
TRBD1 TRBJ1-3 many TRBV12-3/TRBV12-4 TGTGCCAGCAGTCACCACAGGGGGCTAAACACCATATATTTT CASSHHRGLNTIYF
- TRBJ2-7 many TRBV6-2/TRBV6-3 TGTGCCAGCAGTGAGGGGACAAGGTACTACGAGCAGTACTTC CASSEGTRYYEQYF
- TRBJ2-7 - TRBV5-1 TGCGCCAGCAGCTTGGGTGAAGCCCAAACCTACGAGCAGTACTTC CASSLGEAQTYEQYF
- TRBJ2-5 many TRBV5-5 TGTGCCAGCAGCTTGGTTTCCCTTGCGGGGCAAGAGACCCAGTACTTC CASSLVSLAGQETQYF
- TRBJ1-4 - TRBV7-8 TGTGCCAGCAGCTTCCCGGGAGATTTGGGAAAACTGTTTTTT CASSFPGDLGKLFF
TRBD2 TRBJ2-2 many TRBV28 TGTGCCAGCAAGGGCGGGGGGGCGAACACCGGGGAGCTGTTTTTT CASKGGGANTGELFF